The clone carrying this T cell receptor beta chain has more than one count but fewer than ten. This specimen comes from a study of blood T cell repertoires in COVID-19. Study-level information: PBMCs, B-cell-depleted T cells, or T cells were the source of the cDNA or gDNA that made up the material.

TCRdb keeps only in-frame clones here, not all; method: immunoSEQ multiplex PCR. The table has over 200,000 clones, approximately 90% seen once. V was cut by 5 bases and J by 0 bases, with 8 bases left in between. Germline V gene sequence: CDR1 SEHNR, CDR2 FQNEAQ (reference sequence). The CDR3 spans 13 residues. Either two negative PCRs, clearance, or symptom resolution qualified Cohort 3 donors as recovered. Sequences were obtained from PBMCs or T cells enriched from blood (not recorded which). This chain uses TRBV7-9 with TRBJ2-7; D gene unclear. This sequence originates from a middle-aged man who had recovered from COVID-19. The CDR3 DNA reads as TGTGCCAGCAGCGCGCCGAGCTCCTACGAGCAGTACTTC. It encodes CASSAPSSYEQYF.